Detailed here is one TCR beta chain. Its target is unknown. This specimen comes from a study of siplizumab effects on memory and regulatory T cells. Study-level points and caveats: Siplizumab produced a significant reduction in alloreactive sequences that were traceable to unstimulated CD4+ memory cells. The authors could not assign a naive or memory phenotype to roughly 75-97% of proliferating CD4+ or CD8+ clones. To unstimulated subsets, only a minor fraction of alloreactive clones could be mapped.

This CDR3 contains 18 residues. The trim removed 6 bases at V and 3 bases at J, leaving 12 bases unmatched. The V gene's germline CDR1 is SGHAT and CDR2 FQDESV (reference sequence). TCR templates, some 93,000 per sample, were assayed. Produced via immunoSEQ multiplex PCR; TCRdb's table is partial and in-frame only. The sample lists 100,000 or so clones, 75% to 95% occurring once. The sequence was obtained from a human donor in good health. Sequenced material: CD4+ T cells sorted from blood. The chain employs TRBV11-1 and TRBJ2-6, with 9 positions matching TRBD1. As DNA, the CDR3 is TGTGCCAGCAGACAACAACAGGGGGCGCTGTATGGGGCCAACGTCCTGACTTTC. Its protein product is CASRQQQGALYGANVLTF.